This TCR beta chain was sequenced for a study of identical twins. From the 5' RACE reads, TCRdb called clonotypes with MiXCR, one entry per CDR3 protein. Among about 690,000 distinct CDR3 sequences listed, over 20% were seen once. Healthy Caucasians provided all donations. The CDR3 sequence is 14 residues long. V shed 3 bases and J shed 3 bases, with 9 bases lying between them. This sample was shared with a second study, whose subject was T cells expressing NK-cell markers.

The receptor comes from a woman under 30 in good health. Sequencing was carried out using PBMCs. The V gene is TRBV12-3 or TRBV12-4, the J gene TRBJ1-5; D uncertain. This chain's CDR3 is CASSFGQINQPQHF. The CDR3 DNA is TGTGCCAGCAGTTTCGGGCAAATCAATCAGCCCCAGCATTTT.